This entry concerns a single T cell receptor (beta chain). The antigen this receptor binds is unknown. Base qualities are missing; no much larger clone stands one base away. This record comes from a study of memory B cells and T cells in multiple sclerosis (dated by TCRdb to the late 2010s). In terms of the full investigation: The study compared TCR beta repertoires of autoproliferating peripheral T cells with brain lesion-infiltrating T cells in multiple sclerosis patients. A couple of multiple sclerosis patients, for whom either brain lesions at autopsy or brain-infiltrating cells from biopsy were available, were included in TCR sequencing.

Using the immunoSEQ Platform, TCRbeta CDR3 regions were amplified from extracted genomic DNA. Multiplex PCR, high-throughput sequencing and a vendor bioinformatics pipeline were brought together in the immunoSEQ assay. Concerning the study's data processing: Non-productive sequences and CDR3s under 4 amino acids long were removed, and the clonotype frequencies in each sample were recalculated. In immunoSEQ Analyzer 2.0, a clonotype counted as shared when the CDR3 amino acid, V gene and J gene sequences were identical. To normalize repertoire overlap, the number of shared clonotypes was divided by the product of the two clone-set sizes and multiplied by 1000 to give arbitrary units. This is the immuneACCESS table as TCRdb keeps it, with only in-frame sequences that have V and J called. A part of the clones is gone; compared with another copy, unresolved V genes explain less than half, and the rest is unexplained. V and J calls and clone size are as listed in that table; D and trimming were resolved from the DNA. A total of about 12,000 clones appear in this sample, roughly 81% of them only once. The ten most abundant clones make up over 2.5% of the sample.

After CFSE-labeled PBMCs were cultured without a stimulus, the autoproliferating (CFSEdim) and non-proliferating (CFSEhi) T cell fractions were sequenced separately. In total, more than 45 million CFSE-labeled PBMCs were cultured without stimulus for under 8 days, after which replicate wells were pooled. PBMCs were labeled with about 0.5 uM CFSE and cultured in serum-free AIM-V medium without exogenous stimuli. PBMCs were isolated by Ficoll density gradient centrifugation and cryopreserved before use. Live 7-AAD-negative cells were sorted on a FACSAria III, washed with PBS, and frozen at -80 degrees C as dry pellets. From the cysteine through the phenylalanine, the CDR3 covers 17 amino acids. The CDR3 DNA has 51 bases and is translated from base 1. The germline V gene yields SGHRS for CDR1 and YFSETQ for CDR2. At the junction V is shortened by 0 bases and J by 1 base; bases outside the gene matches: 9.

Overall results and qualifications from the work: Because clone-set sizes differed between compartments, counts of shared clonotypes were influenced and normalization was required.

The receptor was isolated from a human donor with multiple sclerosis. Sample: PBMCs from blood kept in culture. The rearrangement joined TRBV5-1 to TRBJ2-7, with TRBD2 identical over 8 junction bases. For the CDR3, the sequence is CASSLDASSGSSYEQYF. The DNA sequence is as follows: TGCGCCAGCAGCTTGGACGCTTCTAGCGGGTCGTCCTACGAGCAGTACTTC.